This entry is about one T cell receptor (beta chain). As yet, its antigen is unknown. The source of the sample is a study of Ad26.COV2.S vaccination and SARS-CoV-2 variants. Whole-study context: Of the COV1001 trial arms, the Ad26.COV2.S arm included the donor. General observations from the study: Reports say spike-specific CD8+ and CD4+ T cell responses covered substantial breadth after vaccination. The study found similar non-spike TCR breadth in vaccine and placebo recipients.

The treatment: around 19 received Ad26.COV2.S at low or high dose, single or two shots; several received placebo; per-sample allocation not given. Collection of the samples took place on day 63 after the first injection of vaccine or placebo. Participants' vaccine, an Ad26 vector, delivered Wuhan-strain SARS-CoV-2 spike. In germline, CDR1 is SGHTA, CDR2 FQGTGA. The CDR3 has 17 residues. V was shortened by 1 base and J by 1 base, with 14 bases between the two germline ends. Generated by immunoSEQ multiplex PCR, the TCRdb table keeps only in-frame clones and is missing some. The sample has about 350,000 clones; 88% are singletons.

This chain uses TRBV7-3 with TRBJ1-5, with a weak D call TRBD1 (6 bases). The sequencing used peripheral blood, collected in a trial of Ad26.COV2.S vaccine versus placebo. This sequence was found in a person aged 18-60 years who received the Ad26.COV2.S COVID-19 vaccine or a placebo. Here the CDR3 DNA reads TGTGCCAGCAGCTTAAGACGGGGGCGGCCAAGCAATCAGCCCCAGCATTTT. Residues: CASSLRRGRPSNQPQHF.